The next 5 T cell receptor beta chains were all read from a single sample in a study of shared clonotypes between healthy human individuals (TCRdb year 2020). For the CD8 naive samples, CD45RO-negative cells were positively selected for CCR7, yielding a CD45RA+CCR7+ population from which TemRA cells were excluded. Library generation was performed with the immunoSEQ multiplex PCR assay. What TCRdb holds here is the immuneACCESS table cut down to in-frame rearrangements. Part of the clones is not present; checked against another copy, under half of the missing clones reflect an unresolved V gene, and the others are unexplained. This sample lists around 2,100,000 clones; just under 95% were detected once. The ten largest clones capture roughly 1% of the sample. The sample taken for sequencing was naive CD8+ T cells sorted from blood. According to the study, the label for this sample's cell subset or site signals: CD45RA+CCR7+. Receptors originate from a young man in good health.

This sequence joins TRBV27 and TRBJ2-7; TRBD2 might be the D (5 bases). CDR3 length: 14 residues. Germline loops: CDR1 MNHEY, CDR2 SMNVEV (reference sequence). V lost 4 bases to trimming and J lost 3 bases, with 13 bases between them. The CDR3, as DNA: TGTGCCAGCAGTTCTGCGGGCGCACGCTACGAGCAGTACTTC. Its protein is CASSSAGARYEQYF.

This chain uses TRBV4-1 with TRBJ2-7; the D gene is possibly TRBD1 (6 bases). Germline V gene lookup returns CDR1 MGHRA and CDR2 YSYEKL. Trimming took off 4 bases at V and 3 bases at J, with 10 bases between the two ends. CDR3 size: 13 residues. In DNA form, the CDR3 reads TGCGCCAGCAGCCCCGGGGACAACTACGAGCAGTACTTC. Its translation: CASSPGDNYEQYF.

V and J are TRBV7-9 and TRBJ1-1; D not resolved. V lost 5 bases to trimming and J lost 4 bases, with 14 bases between them. The germline V gene has CDR1 SEHNR and CDR2 FQNEAQ (reference sequence). This CDR3 has 14 amino acids. CDR3: CASSPGWGSTEAFF. CDR3 coding DNA: TGTGCCAGCAGCCCGGGGTGGGGAAGCACTGAAGCTTTCTTT. Full variable domain (outside the CDR3, taken from reference TRBV7-9 and TRBJ1-1): DTGVSQNPRHKITKRGQNVTFRCDPISEHNRLYWYRQTLGQGPEFLTYFQNEAQLEKSRLLSDRFSAERPKGSFSTLEIQRTEQGDSAMYLCASSPGWGSTEAFFGQGTRLTVV.

V gene TRBV6-6 combines with J gene TRBJ2-2, with D possibly being TRBD1 (6 bases). Trimming removed 2 bases at V and 7 bases at J, with 17 bases between. The germline V gene has CDR1 MNHNY and CDR2 SVGAGI (reference sequence). This CDR3 has 16 residues. The CDR3, as DNA: TGTGCCAGCAGTTACATGGGTGGGGGCGAGATCGGGGAGCTGTTTTTT. Its translation: CASSYMGGGEIGELFF.

As concerns this clone: The same CDR3 is also encoded by other DNA sequences in this sample. The CDR3 DNA follows: TGTGCCTGGAGTGTAGGGGGGGGCAATGAGCAGTTCTTC. Translating gives CAWSVGGGNEQFF. V is TRBV30 and J is TRBJ2-1; D possibly corresponds to TRBD2 (7 bases). Looked up from germline, CDR1 is GTSNPN and CDR2 is SVGIG (reference sequence). V lost 0 bases to trimming and J lost 6 bases, with 9 bases between them. This CDR3 contains 13 residues.